The entry below describes one T cell receptor beta chain. Original handling: Amplification of reference gene primers provided the estimated nucleated cell counts. Data came from immunoSEQ multiplex PCR; TCRdb stores just in-frame clones and leaves some out. That table supplies the V and J calls and clone size; D and trimming were determined from the DNA. The table lists roughly 230,000 clones, 92% of them singletons. The data were taken from a study of blood T cell repertoires in COVID-19. Study information: Acute and convalescent COVID-19 specimens originated in the United States, Italy and Spain. T cells, B-cell-depleted T cells, or PBMCs provided the cDNA or gDNA that served as material.

Patients from Seattle were sampled longitudinally, starting during active infection. The TCR originated in a young man with COVID-19, enrolled during active disease. Specimen: peripheral blood.

CDR3: CASSPKGGSSYEQYF. In DNA form, the CDR3 reads TGTGCCAGCAGCCCCAAGGGAGGGTCTAGCTACGAGCAGTACTTC. The genes are TRBV5-4 and TRBJ2-7, with 7 bases aligning to TRBD2. Germline assignment: CDR1 SGHNT and CDR2 YYREEE (reference sequence). The CDR3 sequence is 15 residues long. V shed 4 bases, J shed 3 bases, and the junction held 10 bases outside the gene matches.